Each of the 15 T cell receptor beta chains below was sequenced from the same sample in a study of OX40 agonist ivuxolimab in advanced cancers. The protocol was immunoSEQ multiplex PCR, while the TCRdb copy is restricted to in-frame clones and leaves out a portion. Here the sample spans about 13,000 clones, roughly four fifths being singletons. The sample was CD4+ or CD8+ T cells sorted from blood, taken in a trial of the OX40 agonist ivuxolimab. Source of these receptors: an adult with an advanced solid tumor such as melanoma, head and neck, liver or kidney cancer.

J is TRBJ2-7 and V is TRBV14; no clear D. The CDR3 contains 11 residues. In germline, CDR1 is SGHDN, CDR2 FVKESK. Deletions cut 2 bases from V and 8 bases from J, with 7 bases between. The CDR3 spells CASSQKDQQYF. The DNA of the CDR3 is TGTGCCAGCAGCCAAAAGGATCAGCAGTACTTC.

The chain joins TRBV27 to TRBJ1-2; D perhaps matches TRBD1 (6 bases). This CDR3 region has 13 residues. The V gene lost 6 bases and the J gene lost 1 base, with 9 bases spanning the gap. Looked up from germline, CDR1 is MNHEY and CDR2 is SMNVEV (reference sequence). This CDR3 reads CASSLQGNYGYTF. In DNA, the CDR3 is TGTGCCAGCAGCCTACAGGGTAACTATGGCTACACCTTC.

The chain recombines TRBV13 with TRBJ2-5, with 7 nucleotides matching TRBD1. The CDR3 length is 16 residues. V lost 5 bases, J lost 0 bases, and 9 bases stayed unmatched. CDR1 and CDR2 (germline): PRHDT, FYEKMQ (reference sequence). CDR3 sequence reads: CASSTRTGLNQETQYF. CDR3 nucleotide sequence: TGTGCCAGCAGCACCCGGACAGGACTGAACCAAGAGACCCAGTACTTC. Variable domain in full (rest from reference TRBV13 and TRBJ2-5): AAGVIQSPRHLIKEKRETATLKCYPIPRHDTVYWYQQGPGQDPQFLISFYEKMQSDKGSIPDRFSAQQFSDYHSELNMSSLELGDSALYFCASSTRTGLNQETQYFGPGTRLLVL.

The chain recombines TRBV6-5 with TRBJ2-3; D remains ambiguous. Trimming cost V 6 bases and J 0 bases, with 10 bases left between them. CDR1 and CDR2 (germline): MNHEY, SVGAGI. The CDR3 totals 14 residues. The CDR3 loop is CASSRYSSTDTQYF. DNA of the CDR3: TGTGCCAGCAGCCGCTATTCTAGCACAGATACGCAGTATTTT.

The rearrangement joins TRBV10-3 to TRBJ1-1, with D unresolved. The length of the CDR3 is 13 residues. Germline V gene data show CDR1 as ENHRY and CDR2 as SYGVKD. V lost 3 bases and J lost 7, with 12 bases in between. The chain's CDR3 is CAISDRSTVEAFF. CDR3 DNA sequence: TGTGCCATCAGTGACAGGTCGACCGTTGAAGCTTTCTTT.

The chain carries TRBV7-1 and TRBJ2-3, with TRBD2 identical over 7 bases. TRBV7-1 falls under the ORF class, with uncertain function. V shed 5 bases and J 0 bases; nucleotides not matched to a gene: 8. The length of the CDR3 is 16 residues. The DNA of the CDR3 is TGTGCCAGCAGCGGGAGGGGAGGGACTAGCACAGATACGCAGTATTTT. It codes for CASSGRGGTSTDTQYF.

The genes are TRBV5-1 and TRBJ2-2; D remains unclear. Per germline, CDR1 SGHRS and CDR2 YFSETQ. CDR3 size: 12 residues. Trimming left V 4 bases short and J 6 bases short, with 7 bases between. The CDR3 DNA sequence: TGCGCCAGCAGCCCCTGGGCCGGGGAGCTGTTTTTT. It specifies CASSPWAGELFF.

This chain uses TRBV9 with TRBJ2-3, with D possibly matching TRBD2 (6 bases). The CDR3 consists of 14 residues. The ends were cut back, 0 bases at V and 10 bases at J, with 15 bases in the middle. The germline V gene has CDR1 SGDLS and CDR2 YYNGEE. CDR3 protein: CASSVVGGDLPQYF. The DNA of the CDR3 is TGTGCCAGCAGCGTAGTGGGTGGGGACTTGCCGCAGTATTTT. Together with reference TRBV9 and TRBJ2-3, the CDR3 gives the full variable domain: DSGVTQTPKHLITATGQRVTLRCSPRSGDLSVYWYQQSLDQGLQFLIQYYNGEERAKGNILERFSAQQFPDLHSELNLSSLELGDSALYFCASSVVGGDLPQYFGPGTRLTVL.

The V and J genes are TRBV7-3 and TRBJ2-3, with 7 bases fitting TRBD2. The CDR3 covers 15 residues. The V gene's germline CDR1 is SGHTA and CDR2 FQGTGA. J lost 2 bases, V lost 2 bases, and 4 bases had no gene match. CDR3 sequence reads: CASSLGLAVTDTQYF. The CDR3 DNA follows: TGTGCCAGCAGCTTAGGGCTAGCGGTCACAGATACGCAGTATTTT.

This chain connects TRBV5-6 to TRBJ2-2; perhaps TRBD1 as D (5 bases). Germline values: CDR1 SGHDT, CDR2 YYEEEE. CDR3 length: 15 amino acids. V lost 3 bases, J lost 5 bases, and 14 bases lay in between. Here the CDR3 reads CASSSYRMMTGELFF. CDR3 sequence (DNA): TGTGCCAGCAGCTCCTACAGGATGATGACCGGGGAGCTGTTTTTT.

The V call is TRBV27, the J call TRBJ1-5; D unclear. The V gene lost 0 bases and the J gene lost 4 bases, with 7 bases spanning the gap. Germline V gives CDR1 MNHEY, CDR2 SMNVEV (reference sequence). The CDR3 is 14 amino acids. CDR3: CASSLSSGNQPQHF. The CDR3 DNA is TGTGCCAGCAGTTTATCATCCGGGAATCAGCCCCAGCATTTT.

The chain has TRBV11-1 and TRBJ2-7, with 9 positions matching TRBD2. This CDR3 region has 14 residues. With 5 bases clipped from V and 6 bases from J, the junction kept 8 bases outside the gene matches. The V gene's germline CDR1 is SGHAT and CDR2 FQDESV (reference sequence). The CDR3 DNA reads TGTGCCAGCAGCCCAGCGGGGGGTGCCCGCGAGCAGTACTTC. It translates to CASSPAGGAREQYF.

The V and J genes are TRBV4-1 and TRBJ1-5; 8 bases are shared with TRBD1. The CDR3 loop spans 19 amino acids. V lost 4 bases and J lost 0; bases outside the gene matches: 14. Germline-derived CDR1 and CDR2 are MGHRA and YSYEKL. The chain's CDR3 is CASSPVRTGTGYSNQPQHF. The CDR3 nucleotides are TGCGCCAGCAGCCCTGTTCGAACCGGGACAGGTTATAGCAATCAGCCCCAGCATTTT.

V gene TRBV2 combines with J gene TRBJ2-7, with 8 nucleotides matching TRBD1. The germline CDR1 and CDR2 sequences are SNHLY and FYNNEI. The CDR3 sequence is 13 residues long. The J segment lost 5 bases and the V segment lost 7 bases, leaving 7 bases of the junction unmatched. The CDR3 spells CASNRQGKNEQYF. In DNA, the CDR3 is TGTGCCAGCAACAGACAGGGGAAGAACGAGCAGTACTTC.

This chain uses TRBV5-6 with TRBJ2-1, with 10 positions matching TRBD1. V lost 5 bases to trimming and J lost 5 bases; unmatched junction nucleotides: 10. The CDR3 has 16 amino acids. The germline V gene has CDR1 SGHDT and CDR2 YYEEEE. CDR3 nucleotides: TGTGCCAGCAGACCTGCCGGGACAGGGGTTCACAATGAGCAGTTCTTC. Encoded protein: CASRPAGTGVHNEQFF.